This T cell receptor beta chain comes out of a study of siplizumab effects on memory and regulatory T cells. Study observations and caveats: Naive T cells apparently outstripped memory cells in diversity and seemed major alloresponse contributors. Proliferating siplizumab-culture Tregs lacked confirmation of suppressive function. With siplizumab, cumulative frequency of CD4+ memory-derived alloreactive sequences dropped significantly.

A word on this clone: The antigen remains unidentified.

The CDR3 consists of 12 residues. CDR1 SGHAT and CDR2 FQNNGV come from the germline V gene. Trimming removed 2 bases from V and 4 bases from J, with 6 bases in between. This table comes from immunoSEQ multiplex PCR, and its TCRdb copy is limited to in-frame clones, with some not included. The sample carries some 80,000 clones, 95% recorded once. This sequence originates from a human donor in good health. The sequenced sample consisted of CD8+ T cells sorted from blood. The rearrangement joins TRBV11-2 to TRBJ2-7, with unresolved D. The CDR3 region has the DNA TGTGCCAGCAGCTTACGAGCATACGAGCAGTACTTC. As protein: CASSLRAYEQYF.